Following are 15 T cell receptor beta chains from one sample sequenced in a study of T cell responses to AZD1222 COVID-19 vaccine. Sequencing was performed with immunoSEQ multiplex PCR; in TCRdb, only in-frame clones are kept and a portion is missing. This table has about 150,000 clones, more than 85% appearing once. The sample was peripheral blood, taken on day 0 of AZD1222 vaccination. These receptors originate from an adult in good health.

This clone was found a few times. The genes are TRBV5-4 and TRBJ2-7; 8 nucleotides line up with TRBD1. This CDR3 has 14 amino acids. Germline-derived CDR1 and CDR2 are SGHNT and YYREEE (reference sequence). The V segment lost 3 bases and the J segment 5 bases; nucleotides outside the gene matches: 7. The CDR3 DNA is TGTGCCAGCAGCTACGGACAGGGACACGACGAGCAGTACTTC. It yields the protein CASSYGQGHDEQYF.

The genes are TRBV20-1 and TRBJ2-7; no clear D. Germline CDR1 reads DFQATT; CDR2 reads SNEGSKA (reference sequence). The CDR3 consists of 11 residues. The V gene lost 6 bases and the J gene lost 6 bases, with 12 bases spanning the gap. DNA of the CDR3: TGCAGTGCGCGAGCAGGTACCGAGCAGTACTTC. It is translated as CSARAGTEQYF.

This clone was observed once. The chain links TRBV13 to TRBJ2-7; the D gene could be TRBD1 or TRBD2 (5 bases each). The CDR3 runs 15 residues. V was shortened by 6 bases and J by 1 base, with 16 bases between the two germline ends. From germline, CDR1 is PRHDT and CDR2 FYEKMQ (reference sequence). Here the CDR3 reads CASSPGATPSYEQYF. In nucleotides, the CDR3 is TGTGCCAGCAGTCCCGGGGCGACCCCGTCCTACGAGCAGTACTTC.

The chain has TRBV27 and TRBJ2-2, with TRBD1 as a possible D gene (6 bases). CDR1 MNHEY and CDR2 SMNVEV come from the germline V gene (reference sequence). Trimming shortened V by 4 bases and J by 3 bases, and 9 bases separated the two germline ends. This CDR3 contains 14 residues. The CDR3 DNA follows: TGTGCCAGCAGTTCCGGACAGTACACCGGGGAGCTGTTTTTT. This sequence encodes CASSSGQYTGELFF.

The V call is TRBV28, the J call TRBJ1-2; the match to TRBD1 covers 7 bases. Germline trimming cut 7 bases from V and 5 bases from J; bases unmatched to any gene: 10. The CDR3 totals 14 residues. The V gene's germline CDR1 is MDHEN and CDR2 SYDVKM. CDR3 sequence reads: CASTFSGTDYGYTF. The CDR3, as DNA: TGTGCCAGCACCTTTTCCGGGACAGATTATGGCTACACCTTC.

The CDR3 nucleotides read TGTGCCAGCAGCGTAGGTTACCCGAACACCGGGGAGCTGTTTTTT. It is translated as CASSVGYPNTGELFF. The rearrangement uses TRBV9 and TRBJ2-2, with D unclear. With 0 bases removed from V and 0 bases from J, the gap between germline ends came to 6 bases. The CDR3 length is 15 residues. CDR1 is SGDLS, CDR2 YYNGEE, per germline.

This sequence joins TRBV6-6 and TRBJ2-2, with 14 bases lining up with TRBD2. The CDR3 runs to 17 residues. Germline V lookup: CDR1 MNHNY, CDR2 SVGAGI (reference sequence). The J segment lost 6 bases and the V segment lost 7 bases, leaving 10 bases of the junction unmatched. CDR3 nucleotides: TGTGCCAGCATTCGGGGACTAGCGGGAGTCCGGGCCGGGGAGCTGTTTTTT. This translates into CASIRGLAGVRAGELFF.

The chain links TRBV28 to TRBJ1-2; the D gene is possibly TRBD1 (6 bases). V was shortened by 6 bases and J by 7 bases, with 12 bases between the two germline ends. From germline, CDR1 is MDHEN and CDR2 SYDVKM. This CDR3 is 12 amino acids long. The CDR3 nucleotides are TGTGCCAGCAGGCCCGAAGGGGGTGGCTACACCTTC. It specifies CASRPEGGGYTF.

This CDR3 reads CATSDWTGGYNEQFF. The CDR3 DNA is TGTGCCACCAGTGATTGGACAGGGGGCTACAATGAGCAGTTCTTC. J is TRBJ2-1 and V is TRBV24-1, with TRBD1 identical over 10 bases. The V gene end was trimmed by 2 bases and the J gene end by 3 bases; junction bases not matched to a gene: 0. CDR3 length: 15 amino acids. Per the germline V gene, CDR1 is KGHDR and CDR2 is SFDVKD.

The chain has TRBV27 and TRBJ1-1, with TRBD1 matching 7 bases. Germline V gives CDR1 MNHEY, CDR2 SMNVEV (reference sequence). V shed 7 bases, J shed 4 bases, and the junction held 9 bases outside the gene matches. The CDR3 runs 14 residues. The CDR3 sequence is CASKDRRGSTEAFF. CDR3 sequence (DNA): TGTGCCAGCAAGGACAGGAGGGGAAGCACTGAAGCTTTCTTT.

J is TRBJ2-1 and V is TRBV19; TRBD2 matches 14 bases. Looked up from germline, CDR1 is LNHDA and CDR2 is SQIVND (reference sequence). V dropped 6 bases and J dropped 9; count of bases not matched to a gene: 10. CDR3 length equals 16 residues. The CDR3, as DNA: TGTGCCAGTAGGAGACTAGCGGGAGGGCTATCGCGTGAGCAGTTCTTC. This sequence encodes CASRRLAGGLSREQFF.

The chain carries TRBV7-4 and TRBJ1-2; no reliable D call. The CDR3 has 15 residues. From germline, CDR1 is SGHVT and CDR2 SQSDAQ. The V gene lost 3 bases and the J gene lost 8 bases, with 19 bases spanning the gap. The DNA of the CDR3 is TGTGCCAGCAGCTTGTACCGGAACGCGATGGAGGGCTACACCTTC. Translation gives CASSLYRNAMEGYTF.

This clone was found once. This chain connects TRBV7-9 to TRBJ1-1; 8 bases line up with TRBD1. The V gene end was trimmed by 5 bases and the J gene end by 6 bases; junction bases not matched to a gene: 5. Germline-derived CDR1 and CDR2 are SEHNR and FQNEAQ (reference sequence). The CDR3 extends over 13 amino acids. CDR3 amino acids: CASSPRTGPEAFF. Written as DNA, the CDR3 is TGTGCCAGCAGCCCTAGGACAGGGCCTGAAGCTTTCTTT.

This rearrangement joins TRBV18 to TRBJ1-3, with a tentative D call TRBD1 (5 bases). V lost 4 bases to trimming and J lost 0 bases, with 19 bases between them. The germline gives CDR1 KGHSH, CDR2 LQKENI. The CDR3 consists of 18 residues. CDR3 amino acids: CASSLTVNPILSGNTIYF. As DNA, the CDR3 is TGTGCCAGCTCACTGACAGTAAATCCCATCCTCTCTGGAAACACCATATATTTT.

The chain is built from TRBV24-1 and TRBJ1-1; D not certain. Trimming left V 7 bases short and J 8 bases short, with 22 bases between. The CDR3 is made up of 15 amino acids. Germline V gene lookup returns CDR1 KGHDR and CDR2 SFDVKD. The CDR3 DNA follows: TGTGCCACCAGACTCTATGGGCTTTTAGGCCTCGAAGCTTTCTTT. It yields the protein CATRLYGLLGLEAFF.